The clone carrying this T cell receptor beta chain showed up many times. Its antigen is currently unknown. CDR3 length equals 14 residues. CDR1 and CDR2 (germline): MDHEN, SYDVKM. V dropped 6 bases and J dropped 5; count of bases not matched to a gene: 4. Building of the TCR beta libraries involved iRepertoire HTBI primers and Arm-PCR of CDR3 regions. One entry per CDR3 protein results from TCRdb running MiXCR on the multiplex PCR reads. The profile covers about 400,000 distinct CDR3 sequences, with approximately 16% appearing a single time and over 7.5% taken by the ten largest. This entry is derived from a study of regulatory T cells in long-lasting Graves disease. Study-wide background: Those Graves' patients who were newly diagnosed had been on antithyroid drugs under 3 months. Study-wide points: Accuracy could have been hurt by small sample size.

Noted time point: newly diagnosed GD, antithyroid drugs for less than 3 months. Making the TCR library involved RNA that had been extracted from PBMCs. The data were also submitted as part of a second study, on T cells in Graves' hyperthyroidism and ophthalmopathy. That publication notes: An initial round of RT-PCR targeting the TCR CDR3 relied on the HTBI primer set. Onset of ophthalmopathy came a median 6.5 months after the model predicted it.

The genes are TRBV28 and TRBJ1-6; 7 bases match TRBD1. The input for sequencing was peripheral blood mononuclear cells (PBMCs), taken at new diagnosis, from a patient treated with antithyroid drugs. This clonotype was obtained from a woman between 35 and 50 years old with Graves disease. This CDR3 reads CASSLTGNNSPLHF. For the CDR3, the DNA is TGTGCCAGCAGCTTGACAGGGAATAATTCACCCCTCCACTTT.